This entry concerns a single T cell receptor beta chain. This specimen comes from a study of T cells in Graves' hyperthyroidism and ophthalmopathy. RNA transcripts yielded amplified TCR beta CDR3 regions. Using the HTBI primer set, a first-round RT-PCR was run on the TCR CDR3. In TCRdb, the multiplex PCR reads were re-called with MiXCR into one record per CDR3 protein. Of under 400,000 distinct CDR3 sequences in the sample, approximately 13% were seen once. CDR1 MDHEN and CDR2 SYDVKM come from the germline V gene. The CDR3 has 18 residues. Exclusion followed for patients with uncontrolled infection, other autoimmune disease, pregnancy or lactation.

Material for sequencing was blood. This clonotype originated in a woman aged 18-29 years with Graves' hyperthyroidism. This chain connects TRBV28 to TRBJ1-5, with D possibly TRBD2 on 5 matching bases. The J call is in doubt because the DNA end fits TRBJ2-3 better. CDR3 in amino acids: CASRPGDQSGWSNQPQYF. The DNA of the CDR3 is TGTGCCAGCCGGCCTGGGGATCAATCGGGGTGGAGCAATCAGCCCCAGTATTTT.